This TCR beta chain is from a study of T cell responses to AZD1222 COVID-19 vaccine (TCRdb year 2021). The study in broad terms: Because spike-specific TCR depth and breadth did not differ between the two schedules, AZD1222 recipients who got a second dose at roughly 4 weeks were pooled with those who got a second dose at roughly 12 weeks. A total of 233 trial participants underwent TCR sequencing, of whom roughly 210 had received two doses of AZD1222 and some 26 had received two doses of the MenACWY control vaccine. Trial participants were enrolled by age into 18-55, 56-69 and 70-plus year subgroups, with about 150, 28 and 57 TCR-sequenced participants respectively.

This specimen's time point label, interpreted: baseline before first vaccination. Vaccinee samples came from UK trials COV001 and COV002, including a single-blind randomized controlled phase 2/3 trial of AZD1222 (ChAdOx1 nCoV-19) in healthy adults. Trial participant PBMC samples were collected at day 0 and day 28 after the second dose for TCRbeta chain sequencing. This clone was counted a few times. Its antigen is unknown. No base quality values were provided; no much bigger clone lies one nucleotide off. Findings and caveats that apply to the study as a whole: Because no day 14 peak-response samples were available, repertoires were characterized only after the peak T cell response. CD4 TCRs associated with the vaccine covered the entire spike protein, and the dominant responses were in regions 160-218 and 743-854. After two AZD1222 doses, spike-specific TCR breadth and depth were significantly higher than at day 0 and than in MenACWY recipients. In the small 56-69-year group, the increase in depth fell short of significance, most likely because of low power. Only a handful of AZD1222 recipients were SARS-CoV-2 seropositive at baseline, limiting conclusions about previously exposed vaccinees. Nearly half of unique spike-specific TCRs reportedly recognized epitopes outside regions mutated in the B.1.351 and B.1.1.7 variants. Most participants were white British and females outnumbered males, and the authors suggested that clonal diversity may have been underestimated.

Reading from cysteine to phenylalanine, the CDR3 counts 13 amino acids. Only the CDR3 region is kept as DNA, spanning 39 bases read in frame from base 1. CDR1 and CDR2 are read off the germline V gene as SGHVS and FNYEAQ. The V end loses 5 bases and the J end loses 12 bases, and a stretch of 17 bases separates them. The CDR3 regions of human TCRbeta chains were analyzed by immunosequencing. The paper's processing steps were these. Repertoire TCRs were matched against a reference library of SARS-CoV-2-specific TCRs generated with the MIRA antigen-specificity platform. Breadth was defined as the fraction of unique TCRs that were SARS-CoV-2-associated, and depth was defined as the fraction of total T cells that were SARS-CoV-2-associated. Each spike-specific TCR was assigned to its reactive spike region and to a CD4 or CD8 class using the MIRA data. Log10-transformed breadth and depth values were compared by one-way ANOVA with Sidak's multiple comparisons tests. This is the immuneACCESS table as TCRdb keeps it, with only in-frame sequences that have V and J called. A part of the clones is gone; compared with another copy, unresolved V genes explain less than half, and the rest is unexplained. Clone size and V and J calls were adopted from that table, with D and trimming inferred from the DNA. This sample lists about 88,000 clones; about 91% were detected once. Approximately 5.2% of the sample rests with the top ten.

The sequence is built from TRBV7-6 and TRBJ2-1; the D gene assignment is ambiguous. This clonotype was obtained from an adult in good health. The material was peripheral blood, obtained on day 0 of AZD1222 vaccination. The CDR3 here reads CASSPSTPLGQFF. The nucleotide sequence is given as TGTGCCAGCAGCCCCTCAACCCCTTTGGGGCAGTTCTTC.